This T cell receptor beta chain was obtained from a study of blood T cell repertoires in COVID-19. The germline CDR1 and CDR2 sequences are SGHTA and FQGTGA. The CDR3 is 15 amino acids. The V end was cut by 5 bases, the J end by 3 bases, with 17 bases between. The protocol was immunoSEQ multiplex PCR, while the TCRdb copy is restricted to in-frame clones and leaves out a portion. The data show 200,000 to 250,000 clones, about nine tenths seen once. The source material was peripheral blood. This sequence originates from a man in his 70s with acute or convalescent COVID-19. The chain is built from TRBV7-3 and TRBJ2-7; D gene ambiguous. CDR3 DNA sequence: TGTGCCAGCAGCCACGACACAGCTCCCATCTACGAGCAGTACTTC. It is translated as CASSHDTAPIYEQYF.